A single sample gave rise to the 14 T cell receptor beta chains below, sequenced in a study of blood T cell repertoires in COVID-19. Repertoires were generated with immunoSEQ multiplex PCR, while TCRdb's copy carries only in-frame clones and drops some. The data show some 270,000 clones, with roughly 88% seen just once and about 3.1% held by the top ten. The sequenced material came from PBMCs or T cells enriched from blood (not recorded which). The source of these receptors is a woman in her thirties or forties who had been exposed to COVID-19.

This rearrangement joins TRBV9 to TRBJ1-1, with 7 bases matching TRBD1. Unmatched junction bases numbered 6, after V lost 4 bases and J lost 3 bases. The CDR3 runs to 14 residues. Germline lookup yields CDR1 SGDLS and CDR2 YYNGEE. This CDR3 reads CASSSTGLDTEAFF. The CDR3 DNA is TGTGCCAGCAGCTCGACAGGGTTAGACACTGAAGCTTTCTTT.

V is TRBV25-1 and J is TRBJ2-2, with 7 bases aligning to TRBD2. Trimming removed 1 base from V and 3 bases from J; junction bases left unmatched: 5. The CDR3 consists of 16 residues. CDR1 MGHDK and CDR2 SYGVNS come from the germline V gene. The CDR3 reads CASSESGRDYTGELFF. As DNA, the CDR3 is TGTGCCAGCAGTGAATCAGGGAGGGATTACACCGGGGAGCTGTTTTTT.

The V and J genes are TRBV7-9 and TRBJ1-1; no firm D call. Trimming cost V 2 bases and J 11 bases, with 12 bases left between them. Germline V gene data show CDR1 as SEHNR and CDR2 as FQNEAQ (reference sequence). The CDR3 totals 12 residues. CDR3 residues: CASSLNGVSAFF. CDR3 DNA: TGTGCCAGCAGCTTAAACGGGGTTTCGGCTTTCTTT.

This rearrangement joins TRBV25-1 to TRBJ2-2; no clear D. V shed 6 bases and J shed 8 bases, with 13 bases lying between them. The germline V gene has CDR1 MGHDK and CDR2 SYGVNS. This CDR3 is 13 amino acids long. The DNA for the CDR3 is TGTGCCAGCAGCCGTGGTGCTAATGGGGAGCTGTTTTTT. It specifies CASSRGANGELFF.

For this clone: At one end the junction does not follow the germline gene, possibly because of a read error. The rearrangement joins TRBV5-1 to TRBJ1-1; possible D gene TRBD1, 6 bases. Germline V gene sequence: CDR1 SGHRS, CDR2 YFSETQ. This CDR3 is 15 amino acids long. CDR3 amino acids: CASSFTTGSNTEAFF. The DNA of the CDR3 is TGTGCCAGCAGCTTTACTACAGGGTCGAACACTGAAGCTTTCTTT.

The J gene is TRBJ2-7, the V gene TRBV6-2 or TRBV6-3, with D tentatively TRBD1 (7 bases). The CDR3 sequence is 14 residues long. Trimming pared 3 bases from V and 5 bases from J, leaving 14 bases between. Looked up from germline, CDR1 is MNHEY and CDR2 is SVGEGT. The CDR3 nucleotides read TGTGCCAGCAGTTATAGACAGGGAGGCGACGAGCAGTACTTC. Translation gives CASSYRQGGDEQYF.

The rearrangement uses TRBV30 and TRBJ1-2; 8 nucleotides line up with TRBD1. After removal of 4 bases from V and 4 bases from J, the junction contained 8 bases not matched to a gene. Germline V gene data show CDR1 as GTSNPN and CDR2 as SVGIG (reference sequence). The CDR3 has 14 residues. The CDR3 nucleotides are TGTGCCTGGACAAAAGGACAGGGCCTCTATGGCTACACCTTC. This gives the protein CAWTKGQGLYGYTF.

In regard to this clone: Germline is not matched at one junction end, which may reflect a read error. The V gene is TRBV14, the J gene TRBJ2-1; 7 positions match TRBD2. CDR1 is SGHDN, CDR2 FVKESK, per germline. The length of the CDR3 is 13 residues. The CDR3 nucleotides read TGTGCCAGCAGCCAAGATACTAGCGTGAATGGGCTCTTC. The encoded protein is CASSQDTSVNGLF.

The chain is built from TRBV7-8 and TRBJ1-2, with a weak D call TRBD1 (5 bases). Between the trimmed V and J ends, which lost 4 bases and 8 bases, there was a span of 17 bases. CDR1 and CDR2 (germline): SGHVS, FQNEAQ. The CDR3 has 14 residues. CDR3 DNA: TGTGCCAGCAGCTATAGGACAAACACTCCGGGCTACACCTTC. Its translation: CASSYRTNTPGYTF.

This clone is a singleton in its sample. This chain uses TRBV30 with TRBJ2-7, with TRBD2 identical over 7 bases. Looked up from germline, CDR1 is GTSNPN and CDR2 is SVGIG (reference sequence). With V trimmed by 0 bases and J by 7 bases, 12 bases remained unmatched. The CDR3 is made up of 15 amino acids. The CDR3 DNA reads as TGTGCCTGGAGTGTAAGACTAGCACCCGGCGGGGAGCAGTACTTC. Encoded protein: CAWSVRLAPGGEQYF.

The rearrangement links TRBV28 to TRBJ2-7; 10 bases are shared with TRBD1. The ends lost 6 bases at V and 7 bases at J; junction bases unmatched: 15. The CDR3 covers 16 residues. Germline V gene sequence: CDR1 MDHEN, CDR2 SYDVKM. CDR3 loop: CASSEVRGQGNQEQYF. Written as DNA, the CDR3 is TGTGCCAGCAGCGAAGTAAGGGGACAGGGGAACCAGGAGCAGTACTTC. The full variable domain, completed using reference TRBV28 and TRBJ2-7, is DVKVTQSSRYLVKRTGEKVFLECVQDMDHENMFWYRQDPGLGLRLIYFSYDVKMKEKGDIPEGYSVSREKKERFSLILESASTNQTSMYLCASSEVRGQGNQEQYFGPGTRLTVT.

The rearrangement joins TRBV5-4 to TRBJ2-3, with 10 bases identical to TRBD2. The CDR3 has 17 residues. With 3 bases clipped from V and 1 base from J, the junction kept 8 bases outside the gene matches. Germline lookup yields CDR1 SGHNT and CDR2 YYREEE (reference sequence). As DNA, the CDR3 is TGTGCCAGCAGCTCAGACGCCAGCGGGAGGGGCACAGATACGCAGTATTTT. Translating gives CASSSDASGRGTDTQYF.

This chain connects TRBV15 to TRBJ1-3; D remains unclear. This CDR3 spans 14 amino acids. The V gene's germline CDR1 is LNHNV and CDR2 YYDKDF (reference sequence). Trimming cost V 5 bases and J 2 bases, with 10 bases left between them. The CDR3 nucleotides are TGTGCCACCAGCTGGATGGAGGCTGGAAACACCATATATTTT. Translated: CATSWMEAGNTIYF.

The CDR3 is CASSSDGSRAFF. The CDR3 DNA reads as TGTGCCAGCAGCTCCGATGGGAGCCGAGCTTTCTTT. This sequence joins TRBV9 and TRBJ1-1; D is ambiguous. CDR1 and CDR2 from the germline V gene are SGDLS and YYNGEE. V dropped 4 bases and J dropped 10 bases, with 14 bases sitting between them. This CDR3 has 12 amino acids.